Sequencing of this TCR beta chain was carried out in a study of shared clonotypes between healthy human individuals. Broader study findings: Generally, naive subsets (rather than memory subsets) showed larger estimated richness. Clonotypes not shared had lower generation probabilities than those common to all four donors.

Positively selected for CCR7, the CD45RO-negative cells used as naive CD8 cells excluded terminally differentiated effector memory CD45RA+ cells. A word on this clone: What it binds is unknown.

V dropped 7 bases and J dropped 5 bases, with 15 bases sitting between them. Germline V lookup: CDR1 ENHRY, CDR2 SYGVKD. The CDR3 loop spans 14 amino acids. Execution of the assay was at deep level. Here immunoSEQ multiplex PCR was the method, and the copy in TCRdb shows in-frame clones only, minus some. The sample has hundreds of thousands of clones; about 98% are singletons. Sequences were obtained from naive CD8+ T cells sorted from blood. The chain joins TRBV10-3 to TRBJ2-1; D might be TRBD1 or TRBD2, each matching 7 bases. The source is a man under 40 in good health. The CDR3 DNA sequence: TGTGCCATCAAGGCAGGGGGGGGTCACAATGAGCAGTTCTTC. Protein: CAIKAGGGHNEQFF.